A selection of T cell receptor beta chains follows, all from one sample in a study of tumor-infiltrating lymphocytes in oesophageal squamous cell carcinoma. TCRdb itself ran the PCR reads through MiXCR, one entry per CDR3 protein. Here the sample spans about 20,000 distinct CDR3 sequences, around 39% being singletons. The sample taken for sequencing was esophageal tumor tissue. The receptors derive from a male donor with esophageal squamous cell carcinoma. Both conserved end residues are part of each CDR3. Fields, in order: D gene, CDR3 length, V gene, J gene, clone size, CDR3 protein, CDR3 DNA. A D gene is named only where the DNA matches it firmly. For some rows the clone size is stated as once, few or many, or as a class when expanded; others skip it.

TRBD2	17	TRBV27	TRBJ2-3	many	CASRPQSSGGSTDTQYF	TGTGCCAGCAGACCACAATCTAGCGGGGGAAGCACAGATACGCAGTATTTT
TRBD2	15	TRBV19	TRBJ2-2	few	CASSAAAGNTGELFF	TGTGCCAGTAGCGCGGCAGCGGGAAACACCGGGGAGCTGTTTTTT
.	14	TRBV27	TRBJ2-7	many	CASSSAGPLYEQYF	TGTGCCAGCAGTTCCGCGGGACCTCTCTACGAGCAGTACTTC
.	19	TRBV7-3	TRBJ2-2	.	CASSLTLAAPSGNTGELFF	TGTGCCAGCAGCTTAACGTTAGCGGCCCCGTCGGGAAACACCGGGGAGCTGTTTTTT
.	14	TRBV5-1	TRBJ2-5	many	CASKEGGGQETQYF	TGCGCCAGCAAGGAGGGAGGGGGGCAAGAGACCCAGTACTTC
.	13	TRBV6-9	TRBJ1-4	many	CASSYLPTFNAFF	TGTGCCAGCAGTTATCTCCCGACCTTCAACGCGTTTTTT
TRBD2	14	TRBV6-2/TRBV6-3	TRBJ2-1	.	CASRGLGGYNEQFF	TGTGCCAGCAGGGGACTAGGTGGCTACAATGAGCAGTTCTTC
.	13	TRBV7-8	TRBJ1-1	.	CASSARTGTEAFF	TGTGCCAGCAGCGCCCGGACTGGCACTGAAGCTTTCTTT
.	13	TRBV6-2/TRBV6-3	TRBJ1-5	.	CAGRQDSNQPQHF	TGTGCCGGACGACAGGATAGCAATCAGCCCCAGCATTTT
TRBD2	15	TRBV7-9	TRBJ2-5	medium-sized	CASSSGTSGQETQYF	TGTGCCAGCAGCTCCGGGACTAGCGGGCAAGAGACCCAGTACTTC
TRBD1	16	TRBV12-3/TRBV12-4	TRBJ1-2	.	CASSLRGGTGYAGYTF	TGTGCCAGCAGTTTAAGGGGAGGGACAGGATATGCTGGCTACACCTTC
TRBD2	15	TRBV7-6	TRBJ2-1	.	CASSLDGGASDEQFF	TGTGCCAGCAGCTTAGACGGGGGGGCGTCGGATGAGCAGTTCTTC
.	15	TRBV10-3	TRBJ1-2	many	CAISEFHSGNYGYTF	TGTGCCATCAGTGAGTTTCACTCAGGGAACTATGGCTACACCTTC
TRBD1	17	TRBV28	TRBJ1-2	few	CASREGAAGGEYYGYTF	TGTGCCAGCAGGGAGGGGGCCGCCGGGGGGGAATACTATGGCTACACCTTC
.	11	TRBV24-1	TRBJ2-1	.	CATTLGNEQFF	TGTGCCACCACCTTGGGCAATGAGCAGTTCTTC
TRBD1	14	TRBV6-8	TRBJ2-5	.	CASRPPGQQETQYF	TGTGCCAGCAGACCCCCGGGACAGCAAGAGACCCAGTACTTC
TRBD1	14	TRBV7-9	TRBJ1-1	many	CASSQGQGNTEAFF	TGTGCCAGCAGCCAGGGACAGGGGAACACTGAAGCTTTCTTT
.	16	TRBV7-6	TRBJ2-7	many	CASSPIYAGGRNEQYF	TGTGCCAGCAGCCCTATTTATGCCGGGGGTCGTAATGAGCAGTACTTC
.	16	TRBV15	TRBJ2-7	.	CATSRDIWQGPNEQYF	TGTGCCACCAGCAGAGATATATGGCAGGGGCCCAACGAGCAGTACTTC
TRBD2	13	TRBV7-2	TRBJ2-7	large	CASSSLAGYEQYF	TGTGCCAGCAGTTCACTAGCGGGATACGAGCAGTACTTC
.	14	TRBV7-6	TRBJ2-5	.	CASSFSPGQETQYF	TGTGCTAGCAGCTTTTCGCCCGGGCAAGAGACCCAGTACTTC
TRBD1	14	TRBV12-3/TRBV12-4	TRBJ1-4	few	CASSLGQGDEKLFF	TGTGCCAGCAGTTTAGGACAGGGAGATGAAAAACTGTTTTTT
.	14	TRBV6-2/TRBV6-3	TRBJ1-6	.	CASSESGTSYEQYF	TGTGCCAGCAGTGAGTCGGGGACATCCTACGAGCAGTACTTT
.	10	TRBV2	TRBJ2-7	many	CASTAYEQYF	TGTGCCAGCACCGCCTACGAGCAGTACTTC
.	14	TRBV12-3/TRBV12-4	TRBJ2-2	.	CASQGTSNTGELFF	TGTGCCAGCCAGGGGACATCGAACACCGGGGAGCTGTTTTTT
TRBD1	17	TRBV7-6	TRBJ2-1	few	CASSLVSGQGPYNEQFF	TGTGCCAGCAGCTTAGTTTCGGGACAGGGACCCTACAATGAGCAGTTCTTC
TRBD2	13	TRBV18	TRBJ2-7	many	CASSPGLGHEQYF	TGTGCCAGCTCACCAGGACTAGGCCACGAGCAGTACTTC
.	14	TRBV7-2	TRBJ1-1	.	CASSPGRRNTEAFF	TGTGCCAGCAGCCCTGGACGGAGAAACACTGAAGCTTTCTTT
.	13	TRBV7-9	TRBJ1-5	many	CASSLSVNQPQHF	TGTGCCAGCAGCTTATCAGTAAATCAGCCCCAGCATTTT
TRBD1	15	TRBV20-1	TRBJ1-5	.	CSAGTGTGDNQPQHF	TGCAGTGCTGGGACCGGGACAGGGGACAATCAGCCCCAGCATTTT
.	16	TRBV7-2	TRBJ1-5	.	CASSLDITYSNQPQHF	TGTGCCAGCAGCTTAGATATCACCTATAGCAATCAGCCCCAGCATTTT
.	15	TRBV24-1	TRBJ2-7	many	CATSDPGAGMHEQYF	TGTGCCACCAGTGATCCCGGGGCAGGGATGCACGAGCAGTACTTC
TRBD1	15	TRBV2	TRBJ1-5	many	CASSETGGVGQPQHF	TGTGCCAGCAGTGAGACAGGGGGCGTGGGTCAGCCCCAGCATTTT
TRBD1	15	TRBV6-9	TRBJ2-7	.	CATQAKDRASYEQYF	TGTGCCACTCAGGCTAAGGACAGGGCCTCCTACGAGCAGTACTTC
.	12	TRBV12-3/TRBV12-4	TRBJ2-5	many	CASKGNSSPLHF	TGTGCCAGCAAGGGCAATTCTTCACCCCTCCACTTC
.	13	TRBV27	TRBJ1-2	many	CASRRGGGKGYTF	TGTGCCAGCAGGAGGGGGGGCGGGAAGGGCTACACCTTC
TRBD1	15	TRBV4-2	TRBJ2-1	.	CASSQSGTGPYEQFF	TGTGCCAGCAGCCAATCCGGGACAGGTCCCTACGAGCAGTTCTTC
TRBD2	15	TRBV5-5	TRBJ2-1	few	CASSPIGRERDEQFF	TGTGCCAGCAGCCCCATTGGGCGGGAGAGGGATGAGCAGTTCTTC
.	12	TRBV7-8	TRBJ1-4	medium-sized	CASSRRSEKLFF	TGTGCCAGCAGCCGGCGCTCTGAAAAACTGTTTTTT
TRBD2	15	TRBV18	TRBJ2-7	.	CASSPYRGGEYEQYF	TGTGCCAGCTCACCATACCGGGGGGGGGAATACGAGCAGTACTTC
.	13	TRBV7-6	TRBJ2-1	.	CASSLLQYYEQFF	TGTGCCAGCAGCTTATTGCAGTACTACGAGCAGTTCTTC